This TCR beta chain was profiled in a study of early T cells in non-severe SARS-CoV-2 infection. A few counts support this clonotype. TCRdb fed the 5' RACE reads into MiXCR, producing one record per CDR3 protein. The sample holds about 80,000 distinct CDR3 sequences, about 12% seen once. Sequenced here: whole blood, sampled at baseline. The TCR originated in an adult who was a healthcare worker with PCR-confirmed SARS-CoV-2 infection or an uninfected control (not recorded which). The donor label of this sample is uncertain.

The DNA of the CDR3 is TGCAGCGGCCGGACAGGGGCATACACTGAAGCTTTCTTT. Its translation is CSGRTGAYTEAFF. This rearrangement joins TRBV29-1 to TRBJ1-1; 9 bases fit TRBD1. Germline lookup yields CDR1 SQVTM and CDR2 ANQGSEA. The J segment lost 3 bases and the V segment lost 7 bases, leaving 6 bases of the junction unmatched. The CDR3 runs 13 residues.